These T cell receptor beta chains were read from a single sample in a study of shared clonotypes between healthy human individuals. Repertoires were generated with immunoSEQ multiplex PCR, while TCRdb's copy carries only in-frame clones and drops some. The sample has about 2.3 million clones; 80% to 95% are singletons. Sequencing was done on a sample of naive CD4+ T cells from PBMCs. These receptor sequences come from a man aged 18 to 29 in good health. Some clones in this sample may be carry-over from other donors' samples. Each CDR3 is given with its conserved first and last residue. Fields, in order: D gene, clone size, V gene, J gene, CDR3 length, CDR3 DNA, CDR3 protein. D genes are given only for firm matches. Expanded clones get a size class; other rows say once, few or many, or leave the size out.

d_call: TRBD2
clone_size: .
v_call: TRBV13
j_call: TRBJ2-7
cdr3_length: 15
cdr3_nt: TGTGCCAGCAGCTTAGGCGGGGGGTTCTCCTACGAGCAGTACTTC
cdr3_aa: CASSLGGGFSYEQYF

d_call: TRBD2
clone_size: .
v_call: TRBV7-2
j_call: TRBJ2-1
cdr3_length: 12
cdr3_nt: TGTGCCAGCCGACTAGCATACAATGAGCAGTTCTTC
cdr3_aa: CASRLAYNEQFF

d_call: .
clone_size: .
v_call: TRBV5-4
j_call: TRBJ2-7
cdr3_length: 15
cdr3_nt: TGTGCCACCGGAGGGGAGGCGGTAGGGCGCTACGAGCAGTACTTC
cdr3_aa: CATGGEAVGRYEQYF

d_call: .
clone_size: .
v_call: TRBV5-6
j_call: TRBJ2-2
cdr3_length: 17
cdr3_nt: TGTGCCAGCAGCCTGTTTGGGGTGCAGGGCGGGATCGGGGAGCTGTTTTTT
cdr3_aa: CASSLFGVQGGIGELFF

d_call: TRBD1
clone_size: .
v_call: TRBV6-6
j_call: TRBJ2-7
cdr3_length: 13
cdr3_nt: TGTGCCAGCAGCCCCAGGGGGTCCCACGAGCAGTACTTC
cdr3_aa: CASSPRGSHEQYF

d_call: .
clone_size: .
v_call: TRBV4-1
j_call: TRBJ2-2
cdr3_length: 15
cdr3_nt: TGCGCCAGCAGTCTAGGGGCACCCACGGACGGGGAGCTGTTTTTT
cdr3_aa: CASSLGAPTDGELFF

d_call: .
clone_size: once
v_call: TRBV6-5
j_call: TRBJ2-1
cdr3_length: 15
cdr3_nt: TGTGCCAGCAGTTACCGGTCGCTAGGGATCAATGAGCAGTTCTTC
cdr3_aa: CASSYRSLGINEQFF

d_call: .
clone_size: .
v_call: TRBV7-9
j_call: TRBJ2-7
cdr3_length: 12
cdr3_nt: TGTGCCAGCAGCTTAGCAAGGGACGAGCAGTACTTC
cdr3_aa: CASSLARDEQYF

d_call: .
clone_size: .
v_call: TRBV11-1
j_call: TRBJ2-3
cdr3_length: 13
cdr3_nt: TGTGCCAGCAGCTTAGGGACTACAGATACGCAGTATTTT
cdr3_aa: CASSLGTTDTQYF

d_call: .
clone_size: .
v_call: TRBV7-9
j_call: TRBJ2-4
cdr3_length: 16
cdr3_nt: TGTGCCAGCAGCTTAAACCAGGGAAGGGGCAAAAACATTCAGTACTTC
cdr3_aa: CASSLNQGRGKNIQYF

d_call: .
clone_size: .
v_call: TRBV7-3
j_call: TRBJ2-7
cdr3_length: 16
cdr3_nt: TGTGCCAGCAGCTTAAGGGCGCCGGGCCTCGGTGCGGAGCAGTACTTC
cdr3_aa: CASSLRAPGLGAEQYF

d_call: .
clone_size: .
v_call: TRBV27
j_call: TRBJ2-7
cdr3_length: 15
cdr3_nt: TGTGCCAGCAGTCCCCAGCAGGGGCCTCCCTACGAGCAGTACTTC
cdr3_aa: CASSPQQGPPYEQYF

d_call: TRBD1
clone_size: .
v_call: TRBV5-1
j_call: TRBJ2-7
cdr3_length: 16
cdr3_nt: TGCGCCAGCAGCTTGGGGGGGACAGGGCCCACCTACGAGCAGTACTTC
cdr3_aa: CASSLGGTGPTYEQYF

d_call: .
clone_size: .
v_call: TRBV2
j_call: TRBJ2-7
cdr3_length: 13
cdr3_nt: TGTGCCAGCAGTGAACTCCCGTACTACGAGCAGTACTTC
cdr3_aa: CASSELPYYEQYF

d_call: TRBD1
clone_size: .
v_call: TRBV15
j_call: TRBJ2-7
cdr3_length: 14
cdr3_nt: TGTGCCACCAGCAGCAACAGGGGCCCCTACGAGCAGTACTTC
cdr3_aa: CATSSNRGPYEQYF

d_call: TRBD1
clone_size: .
v_call: TRBV28
j_call: TRBJ2-7
cdr3_length: 20
cdr3_nt: TGTGCCAGCAGTTCGGGACAGGGAGTGCCGGGGGCAGTTACGTCCTACGAGCAGTACTTC
cdr3_aa: CASSSGQGVPGAVTSYEQYF

d_call: .
clone_size: .
v_call: TRBV27
j_call: TRBJ2-7
cdr3_length: 14
cdr3_nt: TGTGCCAGCAGTTTTCTAGCGACTTCCTACGAGCAGTACTTC
cdr3_aa: CASSFLATSYEQYF

d_call: .
clone_size: .
v_call: TRBV28
j_call: TRBJ2-3
cdr3_length: 15
cdr3_nt: TGTGCCAGCGTGCTGAGGTTCTCTAGCACAGATACGCAGTATTTT
cdr3_aa: CASVLRFSSTDTQYF

d_call: TRBD2
clone_size: .
v_call: TRBV6-4
j_call: TRBJ2-3
cdr3_length: 16
cdr3_nt: TGTGCCAGCAGTGAAGACCGGCAGGGAGGGTCAGATACGCAGTATTTT
cdr3_aa: CASSEDRQGGSDTQYF

d_call: TRBD2
clone_size: .
v_call: TRBV5-1
j_call: TRBJ2-5
cdr3_length: 15
cdr3_nt: TGCGCCAGCAGCCCCGGACTAGCCACAGTAGAGACCCAGTACTTC
cdr3_aa: CASSPGLATVETQYF

d_call: .
clone_size: .
v_call: TRBV18
j_call: TRBJ2-1
cdr3_length: 13
cdr3_nt: TGTGCCAGCTCTCAGGGGCGTGGTAATGAGCAGTTCTTC
cdr3_aa: CASSQGRGNEQFF

d_call: .
clone_size: .
v_call: TRBV9
j_call: TRBJ1-1
cdr3_length: 14
cdr3_nt: TGTGCCAGCAGCCCAAGCGGAACTGACACTGAAGCTTTCTTT
cdr3_aa: CASSPSGTDTEAFF

d_call: .
clone_size: .
v_call: TRBV29-1
j_call: TRBJ2-5
cdr3_length: 12
cdr3_nt: TGCAGCGTTCTACCTACGCAAGAGACCCAGTACTTC
cdr3_aa: CSVLPTQETQYF

d_call: .
clone_size: .
v_call: TRBV7-2
j_call: TRBJ1-5
cdr3_length: 14
cdr3_nt: TGTGCCAGCAGCTTAGTCCCTAGCAATCAGCCCCAGCATTTT
cdr3_aa: CASSLVPSNQPQHF

d_call: .
clone_size: few
v_call: TRBV7-9
j_call: TRBJ1-1
cdr3_length: 12
cdr3_nt: TGTGCCAGCAGCTTAGGAGCCGCCGGGGCTTTCTTT
cdr3_aa: CASSLGAAGAFF

d_call: TRBD2
clone_size: .
v_call: TRBV28
j_call: TRBJ2-1
cdr3_length: 15
cdr3_nt: TGTGCCAGCAGTTATAGCGGGGGCTCCTACAATGAGCAGTTCTTC
cdr3_aa: CASSYSGGSYNEQFF

d_call: TRBD2
clone_size: .
v_call: TRBV13
j_call: TRBJ2-5
cdr3_length: 14
cdr3_nt: TGTGCCAGCAGCTTAGCTAGCGGGCCAGAGACCCAGTACTTC
cdr3_aa: CASSLASGPETQYF

d_call: .
clone_size: .
v_call: TRBV7-2
j_call: TRBJ2-7
cdr3_length: 13
cdr3_nt: TGTGCCAGCAGTGCAGCAGGGGTCTACGAGCAGTACTTC
cdr3_aa: CASSAAGVYEQYF